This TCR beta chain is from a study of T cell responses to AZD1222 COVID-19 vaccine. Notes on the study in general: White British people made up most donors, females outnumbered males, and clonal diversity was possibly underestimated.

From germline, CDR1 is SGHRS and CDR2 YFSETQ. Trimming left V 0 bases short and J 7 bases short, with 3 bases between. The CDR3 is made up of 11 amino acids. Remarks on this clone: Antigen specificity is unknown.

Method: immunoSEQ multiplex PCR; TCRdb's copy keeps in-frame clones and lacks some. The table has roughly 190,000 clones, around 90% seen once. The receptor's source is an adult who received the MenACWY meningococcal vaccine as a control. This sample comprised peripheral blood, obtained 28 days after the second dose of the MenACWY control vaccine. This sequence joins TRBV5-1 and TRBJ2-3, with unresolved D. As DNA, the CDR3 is TGCGCCAGCAGCTTGGGTAATACGCAGTATTTT. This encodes CASSLGNTQYF.